Listed below are T cell receptor beta chains from one sample, sequenced in a study of OX40 agonist ivuxolimab in advanced cancers. Repertoires were generated with immunoSEQ multiplex PCR, while TCRdb's copy carries only in-frame clones and drops some. The sample includes some 40,000 clones, roughly nine tenths of them seen just once. The sample consisted of CD4+ or CD8+ T cells sorted from blood, taken in a trial of the OX40 agonist ivuxolimab. All receptors come from an adult with an advanced solid tumor such as melanoma, head and neck, liver or kidney cancer. Both conserved end residues are trimmed from each CDR3.

j_call v_call cdr3_aa
TRBJ2-7 TRBV9 ASSPGTGGGYEQY
TRBJ1-6 TRBV5-1 ASSSKTQGENSPLH
TRBJ1-1 TRBV6-5 ASKVASNTEAF
TRBJ2-7 TRBV5-1 ASSFSGPLNEQY
TRBJ1-5 TRBV19 ASSIRDTNQPQH
TRBJ1-2 TRBV19 ASSHDYYGYT
TRBJ2-5 TRBV7-2 ASSLLYWGSLSETQY
TRBJ2-5 TRBV2 ASFPGTGSETQY
TRBJ2-7 TRBV7-9 ASSLLSRGGPYEQY
TRBJ1-4 TRBV27 ASIDATRGRPPGATNEKLF
TRBJ1-4 TRBV10-3 AISDPTGPIATNEKLF
TRBJ2-3 TRBV9 ASSTSPGTSASTDTQY
TRBJ1-1 TRBV19 ASSGPGTGMNTEAF
TRBJ1-5 TRBV7-9 ASSLGPTGYSNQPQH
TRBJ2-1 TRBV7-6 ASSEGNEQF
TRBJ2-5 TRBV4-1 ASSLTGAGETQY
TRBJ2-7 TRBV29-1 SVEFRDRGDYEQY
TRBJ1-1 TRBV27 ASSRDGLLGTEAF
TRBJ2-5 TRBV5-1 ASSLSRASGQETQY
TRBJ1-5 TRBV19 ASSWGAHSNQPQH
TRBJ1-3 TRBV2 ASPRFGAGNTIY
TRBJ2-5 TRBV11-1 ASSLVLKETQY
TRBJ2-7 TRBV27 ASSPRTGPYEQY
TRBJ1-1 TRBV6-4 ASSDTGTGGNTEAF
TRBJ2-3 TRBV30 AWGRGTGSVDTQY
TRBJ2-7 TRBV9 ASRMTSGRTDEQY
TRBJ2-3 TRBV6-1 ASSEGRGDRTDTQY
TRBJ1-1 TRBV30 ACPGSGGGTEAF
TRBJ2-7 TRBV9 ASSTATGGFDEQY
TRBJ1-1 TRBV27 ASSLRRQLNTEAF
TRBJ2-3 TRBV15 ATSPSGGHTDTQY
TRBJ1-2 TRBV5-6 ASSLLGTFYGYT
TRBJ2-1 TRBV13 ASSLPGQGWEQF
TRBJ1-2 TRBV5-4 ATRGYYGYT
TRBJ1-2 TRBV7-9 ASSPPMANYGYT
TRBJ1-2 TRBV15 ATSIGEGGYT
TRBJ2-6 TRBV6-1 ASSDRGPTGANVLT
TRBJ1-6 TRBV6-5 ASSYSGRGQPSPLH
TRBJ2-2 TRBV11-2 ASSLTAGRWTGELF
TRBJ1-2 TRBV10-3 AIRKEDTNYGYT